This TCR beta chain was retrieved from a study of T-cell reconstitution after alpha-beta-depleted transplantation in children. The authors prepared the TCRbeta library with unique molecular identifiers. TCRdb re-derived calls from the PCR reads in MiXCR, one entry per CDR3 protein. The top ten hold around 5.6% of the sample, which has 97,000 or so distinct CDR3 sequences, 6% seen once. Trimming removed 7 bases from V and 5 bases from J, with 19 bases in between. Germline assignment: CDR1 MDHEN and CDR2 SYDVKM. The CDR3 runs 15 residues. This clonotype was seen ten or more times. Antigen specificity is unknown. Whole-study findings and limits: After one year, T-cell counts and TCRbeta diversity mostly came from new T cells.

This clonotype was sampled from a female patient under 10 years old who had a stem cell transplant for Fanconi anemia, so the T cells may come from the graft donor. The chain joins TRBV28 to TRBJ2-3, with D unclear. The source material was PBMCs, mostly from graft donor cells, sampled 60 days after TCRalphabeta/CD19-depleted stem cell transplant. The CDR3 bases are TGTGCCAGCACAGTTTGGACGAGCGTGAGAGATACGCAGTATTTT. It is translated as CASTVWTSVRDTQYF.